One TCR beta chain is described in this entry. The data were taken from a study of blood T cells in healthy people across ages. Deletions cut 2 bases from V and 3 bases from J, with 19 bases between. CDR1 DFQATT and CDR2 SNEGSKA come from the germline V gene (reference sequence). There are 16 residues in the CDR3. PCR was performed a second time for about 7 to 11 cycles using a sample-barcoded 5' primer and a J-beta primer mix. TCRdb re-called the 5' RACE reads through MiXCR, storing one row per CDR3 protein. This sample has about 770,000 distinct CDR3 sequences, with around 45% found just once. The sample taken for sequencing was blood. The rearrangement uses TRBV20-1 and TRBJ2-5; D tentatively fits TRBD1 or TRBD2 (7 bases each). The clonotype originates from a man between 60 and 70 years old in good health. This CDR3 reads CSARPGGGGPKETQYF. The CDR3 nucleotides are TGCAGTGCTAGACCTGGGGGAGGGGGCCCTAAAGAGACCCAGTACTTC.